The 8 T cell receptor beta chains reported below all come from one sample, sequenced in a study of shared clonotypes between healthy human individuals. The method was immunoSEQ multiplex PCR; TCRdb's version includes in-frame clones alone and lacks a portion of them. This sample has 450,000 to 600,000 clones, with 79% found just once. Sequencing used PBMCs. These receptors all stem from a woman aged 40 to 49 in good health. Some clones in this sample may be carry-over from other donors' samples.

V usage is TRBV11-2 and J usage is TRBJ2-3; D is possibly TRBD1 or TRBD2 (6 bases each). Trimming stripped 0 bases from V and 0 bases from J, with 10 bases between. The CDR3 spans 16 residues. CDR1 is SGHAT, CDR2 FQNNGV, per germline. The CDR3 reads CASSLDGGTSTDTQYF. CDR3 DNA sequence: TGTGCCAGCAGCTTAGATGGGGGGACAAGCACAGATACGCAGTATTTT.

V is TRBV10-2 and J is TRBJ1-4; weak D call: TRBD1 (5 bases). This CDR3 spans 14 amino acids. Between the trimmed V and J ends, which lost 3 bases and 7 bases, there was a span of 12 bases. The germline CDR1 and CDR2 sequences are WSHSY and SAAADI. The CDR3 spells CASSEAGVGEKLFF. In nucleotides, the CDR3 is TGCGCCAGCAGTGAAGCGGGGGTTGGTGAAAAACTGTTTTTT.

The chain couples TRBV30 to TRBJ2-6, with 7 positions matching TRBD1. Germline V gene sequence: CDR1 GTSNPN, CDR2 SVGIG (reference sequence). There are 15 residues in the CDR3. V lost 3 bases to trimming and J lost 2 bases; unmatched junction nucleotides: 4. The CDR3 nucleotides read TGTGCCTGGAGGGACACAGGGGCTGGGGCCAACGTCCTGACTTTC. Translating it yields CAWRDTGAGANVLTF.

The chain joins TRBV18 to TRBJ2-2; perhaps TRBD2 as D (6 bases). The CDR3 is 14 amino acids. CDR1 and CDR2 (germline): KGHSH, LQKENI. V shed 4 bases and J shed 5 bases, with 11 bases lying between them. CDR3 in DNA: TGTGCCAGCTCACAGAGGGACTCGACCGGGGAGCTGTTTTTT. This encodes CASSQRDSTGELFF.

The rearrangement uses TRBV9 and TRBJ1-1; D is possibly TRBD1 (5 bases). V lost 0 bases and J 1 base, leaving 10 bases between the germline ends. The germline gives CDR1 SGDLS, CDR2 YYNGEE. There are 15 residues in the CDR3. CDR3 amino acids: CASSVDAGGNTEAFF. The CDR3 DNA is TGTGCCAGCAGCGTAGACGCGGGGGGGAACACTGAAGCTTTCTTT. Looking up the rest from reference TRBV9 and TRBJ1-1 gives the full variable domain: DSGVTQTPKHLITATGQRVTLRCSPRSGDLSVYWYQQSLDQGLQFLIQYYNGEERAKGNILERFSAQQFPDLHSELNLSSLELGDSALYFCASSVDAGGNTEAFFGQGTRLTVV.

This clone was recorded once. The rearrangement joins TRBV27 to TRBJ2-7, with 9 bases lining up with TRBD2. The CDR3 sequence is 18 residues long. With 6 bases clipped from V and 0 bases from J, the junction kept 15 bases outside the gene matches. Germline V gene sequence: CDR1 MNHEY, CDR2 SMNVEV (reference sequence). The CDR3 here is CASSKWVLSGRTSYEQYF. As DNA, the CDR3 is TGTGCCAGCAGCAAATGGGTCCTAAGCGGGAGGACCTCCTACGAGCAGTACTTC.

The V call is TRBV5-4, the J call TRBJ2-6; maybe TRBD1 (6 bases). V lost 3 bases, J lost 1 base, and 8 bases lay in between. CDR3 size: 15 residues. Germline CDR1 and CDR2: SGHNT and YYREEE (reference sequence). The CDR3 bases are TGTGCCAGCAGCTATACAGGGTCTGGGGCCAACGTCCTGACTTTC. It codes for CASSYTGSGANVLTF.

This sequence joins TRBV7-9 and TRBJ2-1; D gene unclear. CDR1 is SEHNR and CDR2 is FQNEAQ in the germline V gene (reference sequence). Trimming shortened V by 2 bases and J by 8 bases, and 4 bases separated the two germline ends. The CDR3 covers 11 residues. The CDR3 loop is CASSLFHEQFF. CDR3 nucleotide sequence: TGTGCCAGCAGCTTATTTCATGAGCAGTTCTTC.